This T cell receptor (beta chain) was captured in a study of blood T cells in healthy people across ages. Germline CDR1 MNHEY, CDR2 SMNVEV (reference sequence). V shed 0 bases and J shed 3 bases, with 6 bases lying between them. This CDR3 spans 14 amino acids. About this clonotype itself: Its target is unknown.

Every sample had a minimum of 6.5 million PBMCs isolated. A sample-barcoded 5' primer and a J-beta primer mix were used in a second PCR of about 7 to 12 cycles. Individual samples furnished no less than 2.5 million CDR3-containing paired-end reads apiece. Each CDR3 protein gets one entry after TCRdb re-called the 5' RACE reads with MiXCR. The sample records about 720,000 distinct CDR3 sequences, about a fifth being singletons. Whole-study findings and limits: Getting older went along with TCR beta diversity per million T cells dropping roughly linearly.

This sequence was found in a man aged 70-80 years in good health. The V call is TRBV27, the J call TRBJ1-5; no reliable D call. The sequenced material came from blood. CDR3 sequence: CASSLSPDNQPQHF. CDR3 DNA sequence: TGTGCCAGCAGTTTATCACCGGACAATCAGCCCCAGCATTTT.